These T cell receptor beta chains were read from a single sample in a study of T cell responses to AZD1222 COVID-19 vaccine. Clones were read by immunoSEQ multiplex PCR, and TCRdb kept only the in-frame ones, dropping some. The sample comprises 130,000 or so clones, less than 95% of which are singletons, and 5% to 5.5% rests with the top ten. The sample here was peripheral blood, taken on day 0 of AZD1222 vaccination. The receptors derive from an adult in good health. Both conserved end residues are part of each CDR3. D genes are given only for firm matches. Only part of the rows carry a size: once, few, many, or a class if the clone is expanded.

j_gene	d_gene	v_gene	abundance	len	CDR3aa	CDR3nt
TRBJ1-2	TRBD1	TRBV5-4	NA	16	CASTFLPRQGTYGYTF	TGTGCCAGCACCTTTCTACCACGACAGGGCACCTATGGCTACACCTTC
TRBJ1-1	NA	TRBV28	NA	15	CASSLTRPRPTEAFF	TGTGCCAGCAGTCTCACCCGCCCCAGGCCCACTGAAGCTTTCTTT
TRBJ1-1	NA	TRBV12-3/TRBV12-4	NA	13	CASSERGNTEAFF	TGTGCCAGCAGTGAACGGGGGAACACTGAAGCTTTCTTT
TRBJ1-2	NA	TRBV6-5	NA	15	CASSYTSVGGYGYTF	TGTGCCAGCAGTTACACCAGTGTCGGGGGGTATGGCTACACCTTC
TRBJ1-4	NA	TRBV7-9	NA	15	CASSLRRQVNEKLFF	TGTGCCAGCAGCCTGAGGCGACAGGTTAATGAAAAACTGTTTTTT
TRBJ1-5	NA	TRBV6-1	NA	16	CASSDQGIYSNQPQHF	TGTGCCAGCAGTGATCAAGGGATCTATAGCAATCAGCCCCAGCATTTT
TRBJ1-2	NA	TRBV11-2	NA	13	CASSFPGDYGYTF	TGTGCCAGCAGCTTCCCAGGAGACTATGGCTACACCTTC
TRBJ1-2	NA	TRBV6-5	few	12	CASYRANYGYTF	TGTGCCAGTTACAGGGCGAACTATGGCTACACCTTC
TRBJ1-2	NA	TRBV3-1/TRBV3-2	NA	15	CASSQRTTRSYGYTF	TGTGCCAGCAGCCAAAGAACCACCAGGTCCTATGGCTACACCTTC
TRBJ1-5	NA	TRBV19	NA	14	CASSIVGSNQPQHF	TGTGCCAGTAGTATAGTCGGGTCCAATCAGCCCCAGCATTTT
TRBJ2-1	NA	TRBV11-2	NA	13	CASSPDRFGEQFF	TGTGCCAGCAGCCCAGACAGGTTTGGGGAGCAGTTCTTC
TRBJ2-7	NA	TRBV14	few	12	CASRRAGHEQYF	TGTGCCAGCAGGCGGGCGGGCCACGAGCAGTACTTC
TRBJ2-7	NA	TRBV7-8	NA	13	CASSSRPDSEQYF	TGTGCCAGCAGCTCCCGCCCAGATTCCGAGCAGTACTTC
TRBJ2-7	NA	TRBV7-9	NA	13	CASGGQLGYEQYF	TGTGCCAGCGGAGGACAGTTGGGCTACGAGCAGTACTTC
TRBJ2-3	NA	TRBV11-3	NA	12	CASSLVTDTQYF	TGTGCCAGCAGCTTAGTGACAGATACGCAGTATTTT
TRBJ2-5	TRBD2	TRBV28	NA	15	CASSLRREAQETQYF	TGTGCCAGCAGTTTGCGGCGGGAGGCACAAGAGACCCAGTACTTC
TRBJ1-6	NA	TRBV7-3	NA	14	CASSRGVQHSPLHF	TGTGCCAGCAGCCGAGGGGTCCAACACTCACCCCTCCACTTT
TRBJ1-5	NA	TRBV6-6	NA	15	CASSRGILEAQPQHF	TGTGCCAGTTCTCGGGGCATCCTCGAGGCTCAGCCCCAGCATTTT
TRBJ1-2	NA	TRBV7-9	NA	14	CASSLIVSDHGYTF	TGTGCCAGCAGCTTAATCGTTTCTGATCATGGCTACACCTTC
TRBJ1-2	NA	TRBV30	few	14	CAWSVLGFSYGYTF	TGTGCCTGGAGTGTACTGGGATTTTCCTATGGCTACACCTTC
TRBJ1-5	NA	TRBV2	NA	15	CASSEGRGSNQPQHF	TGTGCCAGCAGTGAAGGTAGGGGTAGCAATCAGCCCCAGCATTTT
TRBJ1-6	NA	TRBV6-6	few	12	CASSGANSPLHF	TGTGCCAGCAGTGGAGCTAATTCACCCCTCCACTTT
TRBJ2-3	TRBD2	TRBV9	NA	15	CASSVQAGRTDTQYF	TGTGCCAGCAGCGTCCAAGCGGGGCGGACAGATACGCAGTATTTT
TRBJ2-5	TRBD1	TRBV6-5	NA	14	CASSLSGGAKTQYF	TGTGCCAGCAGCCTATCAGGGGGCGCGAAGACCCAGTACTTC
TRBJ2-5	NA	TRBV15	NA	13	CATSRVGDETQYF	TGTGCCACCAGCAGAGTGGGCGATGAGACCCAGTACTTC
TRBJ2-3	TRBD2	TRBV28	NA	16	CASSLMGIGRTDTQYF	TGTGCCAGCAGTTTAATGGGTATCGGGAGGACAGATACGCAGTATTTT
TRBJ2-7	TRBD1	TRBV2	NA	17	CASLRTPAGTGHYEQYF	TGTGCCAGTCTCCGTACGCCGGCCGGGACAGGGCACTACGAGCAGTACTTC
TRBJ2-6	TRBD2	TRBV2	NA	15	CASRKAGAGANVLTF	TGTGCCAGCAGGAAGGCGGGGGCTGGGGCCAACGTCCTGACTTTC
TRBJ1-1	NA	TRBV3-1/TRBV3-2	NA	17	CASSQVKGQGLDTEAFF	TGTGCCAGCAGCCAAGTCAAGGGCCAGGGCCTGGACACTGAAGCTTTCTTT
TRBJ1-1	NA	TRBV5-1	NA	11	CASRVDTEAFF	TGCGCCAGCAGGGTCGACACTGAAGCTTTCTTT
TRBJ2-7	NA	TRBV13	few	14	CASSLRVSNHEQYF	TGTGCCAGCAGCTTAAGGGTATCTAATCACGAGCAGTACTTC
TRBJ1-4	TRBD1	TRBV6-5	NA	14	CASRVRGLSEKLFF	TGTGCCAGCAGGGTCAGGGGGCTGTCTGAAAAACTGTTTTTT
TRBJ2-1	TRBD2	TRBV19	NA	17	CASSRAASGTSYNEQFF	TGTGCCAGTAGTAGGGCGGCTAGCGGGACCTCCTACAATGAGCAGTTCTTC
TRBJ1-2	NA	TRBV25-1	NA	11	CASSPGRGYTF	TGTGCCAGCAGTCCCGGACGAGGCTACACCTTC
TRBJ1-1	NA	TRBV11-2	NA	13	CASSLIQATEAFF	TGTGCCAGCAGCTTAATCCAAGCCACTGAAGCTTTCTTT
TRBJ2-1	NA	TRBV5-1	once	14	CASSIAGGKNEQFF	TGCGCCAGCAGCATTGCCGGGGGCAAGAATGAGCAGTTCTTC
TRBJ1-2	TRBD1	TRBV27	NA	14	CASSQQGVNYGYTF	TGTGCCAGCAGCCAACAGGGGGTTAACTATGGCTACACCTTC
TRBJ2-1	TRBD2	TRBV5-6	NA	16	CASSLTSGRSYNEQFF	TGTGCCAGCAGCTTAACTAGCGGGAGGTCCTACAATGAGCAGTTCTTC
TRBJ1-2	NA	TRBV6-5	NA	13	CASSYAARGGYTF	TGTGCCAGCAGTTACGCCGCCAGGGGCGGCTACACCTTC
TRBJ2-2	TRBD1	TRBV5-4	NA	16	CASSSGDRRSAGELFF	TGTGCCAGCAGCTCCGGGGACAGGCGTTCGGCCGGGGAGCTGTTTTTT
TRBJ1-4	NA	TRBV27	NA	14	CASSFGATNEKLFF	TGTGCCAGCAGTTTCGGGGCAACTAATGAAAAACTGTTTTTT
TRBJ2-7	NA	TRBV5-6	once	14	CASSLGRKNYEQYF	TGTGCCAGCAGCTTAGGCAGGAAGAACTACGAGCAGTACTTC
TRBJ2-3	TRBD2	TRBV28	once	16	CASSLSGSGSTDTQYF	TGTGCCAGCAGTTTATCGGGTAGCGGGAGCACAGATACGCAGTATTTT
TRBJ1-4	NA	TRBV5-1	NA	15	CASSLGGPTNEKLFF	TGCGCCAGCAGCTTAGGAGGGCCAACTAATGAAAAACTGTTTTTT
TRBJ1-5	NA	TRBV7-2	few	15	CASSLSSASNQPQHF	TGTGCCAGCAGCTTATCGTCAGCTAGCAATCAGCCCCAGCATTTT
TRBJ2-2	NA	TRBV7-3	NA	17	CASSPESGTANTGELFF	TGTGCCAGCAGCCCAGAATCAGGGACGGCGAACACCGGGGAGCTGTTTTTT
TRBJ1-5	NA	TRBV27	NA	13	CATAGRAHQPQHF	TGTGCCACCGCGGGCAGGGCCCATCAGCCCCAGCATTTT
TRBJ1-1	TRBD1	TRBV5-8	NA	13	CASIGTANTEAFF	TGTGCCAGCATCGGGACAGCGAACACTGAAGCTTTCTTT
TRBJ2-7	NA	TRBV9	NA	13	CASSVQTGYEQYF	TGTGCCAGCAGCGTCCAGACGGGCTACGAGCAGTACTTC
TRBJ1-3	NA	TRBV5-1	NA	17	CASSLEFLGSSGNTIYF	TGCGCCAGCAGCTTGGAATTCTTAGGCAGCTCTGGAAACACCATATATTTT
TRBJ2-7	NA	TRBV10-2	NA	12	CASSEAWDEQYF	TGCGCCAGCAGTGAGGCGTGGGACGAGCAGTACTTC
TRBJ2-7	TRBD2	TRBV11-2	NA	15	CANSLSVGGVYEQYF	TGTGCCAACAGCTTATCGGTGGGAGGGGTTTACGAGCAGTACTTC